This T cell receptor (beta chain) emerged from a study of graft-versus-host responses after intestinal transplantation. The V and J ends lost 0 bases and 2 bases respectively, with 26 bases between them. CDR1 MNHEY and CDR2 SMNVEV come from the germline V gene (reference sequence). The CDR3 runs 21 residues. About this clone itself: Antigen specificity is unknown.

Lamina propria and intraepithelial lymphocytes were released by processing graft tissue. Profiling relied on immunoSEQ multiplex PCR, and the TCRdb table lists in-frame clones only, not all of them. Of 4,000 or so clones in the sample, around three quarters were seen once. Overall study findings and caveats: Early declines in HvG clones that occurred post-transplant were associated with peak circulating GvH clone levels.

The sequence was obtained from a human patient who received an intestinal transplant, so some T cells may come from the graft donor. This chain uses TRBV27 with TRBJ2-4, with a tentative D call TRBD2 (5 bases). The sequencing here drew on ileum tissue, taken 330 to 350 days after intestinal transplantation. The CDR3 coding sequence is TGTGCCAGCAGTTTATCCCCATACGGCAGCGCCGAGGGTTTAACCAAAAACATTCAGTACTTC. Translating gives CASSLSPYGSAEGLTKNIQYF.